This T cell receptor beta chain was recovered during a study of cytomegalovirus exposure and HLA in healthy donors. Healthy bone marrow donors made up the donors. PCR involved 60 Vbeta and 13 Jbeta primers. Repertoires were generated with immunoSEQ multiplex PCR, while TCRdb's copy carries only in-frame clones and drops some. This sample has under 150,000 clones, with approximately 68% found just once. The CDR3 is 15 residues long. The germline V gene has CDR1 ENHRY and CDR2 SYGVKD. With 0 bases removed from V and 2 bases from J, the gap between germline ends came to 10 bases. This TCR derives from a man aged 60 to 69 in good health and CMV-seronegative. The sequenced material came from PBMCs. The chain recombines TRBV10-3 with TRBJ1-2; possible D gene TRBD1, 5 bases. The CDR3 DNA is TGTGCCATCAGTGAGTCCGGGGCGGGAAACTATGGCTACACCTTC. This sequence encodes CAISESGAGNYGYTF.